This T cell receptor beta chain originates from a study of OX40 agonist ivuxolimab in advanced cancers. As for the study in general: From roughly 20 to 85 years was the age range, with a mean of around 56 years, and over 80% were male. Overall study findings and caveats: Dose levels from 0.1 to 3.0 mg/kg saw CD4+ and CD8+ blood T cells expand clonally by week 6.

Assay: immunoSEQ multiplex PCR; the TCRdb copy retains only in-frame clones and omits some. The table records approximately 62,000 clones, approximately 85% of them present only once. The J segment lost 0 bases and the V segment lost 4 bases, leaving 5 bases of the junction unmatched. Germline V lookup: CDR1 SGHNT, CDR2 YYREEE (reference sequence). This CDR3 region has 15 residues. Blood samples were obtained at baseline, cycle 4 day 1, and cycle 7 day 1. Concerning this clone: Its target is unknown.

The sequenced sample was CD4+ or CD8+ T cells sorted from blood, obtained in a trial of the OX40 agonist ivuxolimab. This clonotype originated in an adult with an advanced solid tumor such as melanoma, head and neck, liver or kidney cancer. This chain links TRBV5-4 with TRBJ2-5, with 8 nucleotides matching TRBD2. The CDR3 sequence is CASSVSSGYQETQYF. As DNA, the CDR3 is TGTGCCAGCAGCGTTTCTAGCGGGTACCAAGAGACCCAGTACTTC.